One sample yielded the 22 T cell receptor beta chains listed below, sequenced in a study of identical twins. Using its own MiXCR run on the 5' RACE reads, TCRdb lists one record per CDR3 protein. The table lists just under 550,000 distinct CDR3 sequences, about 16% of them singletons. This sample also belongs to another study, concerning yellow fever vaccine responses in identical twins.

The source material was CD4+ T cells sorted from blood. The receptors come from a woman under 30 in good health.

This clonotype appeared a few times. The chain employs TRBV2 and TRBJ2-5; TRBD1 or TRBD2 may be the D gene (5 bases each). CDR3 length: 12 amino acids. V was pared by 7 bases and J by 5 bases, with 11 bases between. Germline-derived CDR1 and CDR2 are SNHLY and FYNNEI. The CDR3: CASKREGETQYF. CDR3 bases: TGTGCCAGCAAGAGAGAGGGGGAGACCCAGTACTTC.

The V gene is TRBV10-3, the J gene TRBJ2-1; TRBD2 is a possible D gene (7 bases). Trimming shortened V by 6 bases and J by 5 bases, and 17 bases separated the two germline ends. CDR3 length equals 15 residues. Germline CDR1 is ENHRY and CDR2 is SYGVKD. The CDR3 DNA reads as TGTGCCATCAGGGGGAGGGGGGCGGTAAACAATGAGCAGTTCTTC. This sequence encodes CAIRGRGAVNNEQFF.

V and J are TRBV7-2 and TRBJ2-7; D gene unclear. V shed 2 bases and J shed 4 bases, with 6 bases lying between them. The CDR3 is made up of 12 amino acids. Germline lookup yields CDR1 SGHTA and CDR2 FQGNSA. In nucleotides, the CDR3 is TGTGCCAGCAGCTTATCCCAGTACGAGCAGTACTTC. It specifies CASSLSQYEQYF.

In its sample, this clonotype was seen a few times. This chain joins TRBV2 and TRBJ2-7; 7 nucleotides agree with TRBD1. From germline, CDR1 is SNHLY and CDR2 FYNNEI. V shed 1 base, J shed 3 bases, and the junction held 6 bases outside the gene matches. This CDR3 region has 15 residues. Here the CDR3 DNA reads TGTGCCAGCAGTGAAGGGGGGACAGCCCTCTACGAGCAGTACTTC. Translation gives CASSEGGTALYEQYF.

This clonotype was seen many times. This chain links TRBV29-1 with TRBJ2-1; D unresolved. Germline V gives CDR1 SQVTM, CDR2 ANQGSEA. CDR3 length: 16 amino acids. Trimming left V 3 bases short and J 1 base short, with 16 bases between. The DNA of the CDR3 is TGCAGCGTTGAGTTTGTGGCACTTTTTTCCTACAATGAGCAGTTCTTC. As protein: CSVEFVALFSYNEQFF.

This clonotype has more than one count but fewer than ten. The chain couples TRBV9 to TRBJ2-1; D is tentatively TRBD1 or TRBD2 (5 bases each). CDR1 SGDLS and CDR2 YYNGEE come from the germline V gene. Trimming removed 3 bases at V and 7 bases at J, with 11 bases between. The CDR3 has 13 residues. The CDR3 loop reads CASSAGGANEQFF. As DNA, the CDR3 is TGTGCCAGCAGCGCTGGGGGTGCTAATGAGCAGTTCTTC.

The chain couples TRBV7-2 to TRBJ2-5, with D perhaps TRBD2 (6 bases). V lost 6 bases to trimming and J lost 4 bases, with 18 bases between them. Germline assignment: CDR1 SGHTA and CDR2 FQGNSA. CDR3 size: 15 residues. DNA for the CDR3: TGTGCCAGCAGGCAGCGGGTGACTCTCCTAGAGACCCAGTACTTC. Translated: CASRQRVTLLETQYF.

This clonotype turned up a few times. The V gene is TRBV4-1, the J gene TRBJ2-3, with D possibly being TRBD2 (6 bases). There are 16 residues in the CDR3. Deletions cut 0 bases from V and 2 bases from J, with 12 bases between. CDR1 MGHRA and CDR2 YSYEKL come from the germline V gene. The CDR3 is CASSQDAGSFTDTQYF. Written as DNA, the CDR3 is TGCGCCAGCAGCCAAGATGCGGGGAGCTTCACAGATACGCAGTATTTT.

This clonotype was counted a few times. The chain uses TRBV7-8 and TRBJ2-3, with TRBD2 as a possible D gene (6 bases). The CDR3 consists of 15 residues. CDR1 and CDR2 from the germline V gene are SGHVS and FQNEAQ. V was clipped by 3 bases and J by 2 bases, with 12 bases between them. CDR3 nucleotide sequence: TGTGCCAGCAGCTTTTTGGGACTGCACACAGATACGCAGTATTTT. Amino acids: CASSFLGLHTDTQYF.

CDR3 DNA sequence: TGTGCCAGCAGCCCGAGAGACAGGGGGAACTCGGATACGCAGTATTTT. The encoded protein is CASSPRDRGNSDTQYF. The chain employs TRBV7-9 and TRBJ2-3, with TRBD1 matching 9 bases. CDR3 size: 16 residues. J was trimmed by 6 bases and V by 5 bases; bases with no gene match: 12. The germline CDR1 and CDR2 sequences are SEHNR and FQNEAQ (reference sequence).

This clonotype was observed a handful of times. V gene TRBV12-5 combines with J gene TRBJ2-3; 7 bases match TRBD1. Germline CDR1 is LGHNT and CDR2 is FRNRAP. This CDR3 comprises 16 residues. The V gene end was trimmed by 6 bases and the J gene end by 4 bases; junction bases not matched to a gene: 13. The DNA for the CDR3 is TGTGCTAGTGGGCTCGACAGGGTCTTTGGAGCAGATACGCAGTATTTT. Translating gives CASGLDRVFGADTQYF.

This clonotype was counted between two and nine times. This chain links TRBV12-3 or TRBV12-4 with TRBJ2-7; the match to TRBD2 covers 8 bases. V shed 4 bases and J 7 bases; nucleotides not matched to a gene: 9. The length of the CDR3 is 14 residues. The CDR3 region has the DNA TGTGCCAGCAGTTCGGGACTAGAACCGCGGGAGCAGTACTTC. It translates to CASSSGLEPREQYF.

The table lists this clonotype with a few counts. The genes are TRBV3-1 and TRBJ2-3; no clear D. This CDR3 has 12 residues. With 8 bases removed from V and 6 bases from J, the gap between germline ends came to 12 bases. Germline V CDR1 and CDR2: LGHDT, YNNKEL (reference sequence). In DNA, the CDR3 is TGTGCCAGCGCTCTTAGTAGTGATACGCAGTATTTT. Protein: CASALSSDTQYF.

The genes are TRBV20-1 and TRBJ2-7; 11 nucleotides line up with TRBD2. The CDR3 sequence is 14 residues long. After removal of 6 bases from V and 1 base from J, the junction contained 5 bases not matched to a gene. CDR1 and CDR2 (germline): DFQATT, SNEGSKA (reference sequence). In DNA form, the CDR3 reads TGCAGTGCAACCGGGACTAGCGGTTCCTACGAGCAGTACTTC. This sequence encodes CSATGTSGSYEQYF.

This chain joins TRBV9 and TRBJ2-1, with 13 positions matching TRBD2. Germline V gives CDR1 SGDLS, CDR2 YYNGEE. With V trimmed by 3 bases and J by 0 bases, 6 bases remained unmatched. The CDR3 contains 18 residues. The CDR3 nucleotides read TGTGCCAGCAGCGCGGGACTAGCGGGAACTCGCTCCTACAATGAGCAGTTCTTC. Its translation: CASSAGLAGTRSYNEQFF.

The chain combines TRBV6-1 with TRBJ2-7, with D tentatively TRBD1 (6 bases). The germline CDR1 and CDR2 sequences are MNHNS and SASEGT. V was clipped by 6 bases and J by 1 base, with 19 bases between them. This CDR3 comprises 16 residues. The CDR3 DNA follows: TGTGCCAGCAGACGGCAACAGGGCTCTCAGTCCTACGAGCAGTACGTC. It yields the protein CASRRQQGSQSYEQYV.

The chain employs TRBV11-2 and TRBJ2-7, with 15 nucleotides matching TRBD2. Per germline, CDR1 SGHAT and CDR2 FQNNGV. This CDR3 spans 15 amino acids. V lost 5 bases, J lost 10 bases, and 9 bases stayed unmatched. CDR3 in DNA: TGTGCCAGCAGCCCCGGACTAGCGGGAGGGCCGGAACAGTACTTC. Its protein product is CASSPGLAGGPEQYF.

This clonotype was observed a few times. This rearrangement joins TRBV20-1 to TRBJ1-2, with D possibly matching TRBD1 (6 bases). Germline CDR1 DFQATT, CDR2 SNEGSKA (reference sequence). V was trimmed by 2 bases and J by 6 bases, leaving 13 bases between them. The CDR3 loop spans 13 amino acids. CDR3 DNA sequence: TGCAGTGCTAGACCTAGGGGGGAGGATGGCTACACCTTC. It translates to CSARPRGEDGYTF.

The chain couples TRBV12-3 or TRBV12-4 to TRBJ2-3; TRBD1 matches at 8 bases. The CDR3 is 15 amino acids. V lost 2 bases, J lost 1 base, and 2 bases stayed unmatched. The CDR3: CASSLPDRGTDTQYF. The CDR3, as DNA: TGTGCCAGCAGTTTACCGGACAGGGGCACAGATACGCAGTATTTT.

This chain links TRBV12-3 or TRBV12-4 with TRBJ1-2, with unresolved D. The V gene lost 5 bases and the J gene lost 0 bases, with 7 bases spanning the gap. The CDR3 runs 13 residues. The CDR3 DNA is TGTGCCAGCAGTGGGGTAGCTAACTATGGCTACACCTTC. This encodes CASSGVANYGYTF.

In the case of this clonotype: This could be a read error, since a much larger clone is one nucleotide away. CDR3: CRARGRLQTGLYTDTQYF. CDR3 nucleotides: TGCAGGGCTAGAGGGCGATTACAAACGGGGTTATACACAGATACGCAGTATTTT. J is TRBJ2-3 and V is TRBV20-1; a possible D gene is TRBD2 (5 bases). This CDR3 is built from 18 residues. The V gene's germline CDR1 is DFQATT and CDR2 SNEGSKA (reference sequence).

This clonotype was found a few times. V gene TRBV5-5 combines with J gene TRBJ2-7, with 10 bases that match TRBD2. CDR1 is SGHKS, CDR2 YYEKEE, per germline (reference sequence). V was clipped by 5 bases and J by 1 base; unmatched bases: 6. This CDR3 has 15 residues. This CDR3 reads CASSGGLALSYEQYV. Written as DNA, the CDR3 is TGTGCCAGCAGTGGGGGACTAGCGTTGTCCTACGAGCAGTACGTC.